This T cell receptor (beta chain) comes out of a study of tumor T cells in aggressive B-cell lymphoma. This table comes from immunoSEQ multiplex PCR, and its TCRdb copy is limited to in-frame clones, with some not included. The top ten clones hold about 3.8% of a sample with about 5,100 clones, around 94% of them seen once. Germline CDR1 SSHAT, CDR2 FNYEAQ (reference sequence). V lost 1 base, J lost 0 bases, and 3 bases lay in between. The CDR3 sequence is 13 residues long. This rearrangement joins TRBV7-7 to TRBJ1-1; the D is unclear. The sequence derives from an adult with diffuse large B cell lymphoma. The sequencing input was tumor tissue. The chain's CDR3 is CASSLGMNTEAFF. The DNA of the CDR3 is TGTGCCAGCAGCTTAGGTATGAACACTGAAGCTTTCTTT.